Following are 8 T cell receptor beta chains from one sample sequenced in a study of identical twins. A single record per CDR3 protein comes from TCRdb applying MiXCR to the 5' RACE reads. The repertoire holds around 670,000 distinct CDR3 sequences, with 5.5% to 6.5% as singletons. Source material: naive T cells sorted from blood. The receptor source for this set is a man younger than 30 in good health.

In nucleotides, the CDR3 is TGCAGTGCTTCGGACAGGGGAGGGTACGAGCAGTACTTC. Its translation is CSASDRGGYEQYF. The V and J genes are TRBV20-1 and TRBJ2-7, with TRBD1 matching over 9 bases. The CDR3 runs to 13 residues. The junction had 6 bases not matched to a gene; V was cut back by 5 bases and J by 4 bases. The germline gives CDR1 DFQATT, CDR2 SNEGSKA (reference sequence).

This clonotype was detected ten times or more. The chain joins TRBV20-1 to TRBJ2-7; D is uncertain. CDR3 length: 12 residues. Germline V CDR1 and CDR2: DFQATT, SNEGSKA (reference sequence). V lost 0 bases and J 4 bases, leaving 7 bases between the germline ends. Written as DNA, the CDR3 is TGCAGTGCTAGAGAGGGCACGTACGAGCAGTACTTC. Protein: CSAREGTYEQYF.

The chain recombines TRBV18 with TRBJ2-7, with 7 positions matching TRBD1. V trimming: 8 bases; J trimming: 4 bases; junction bases outside the gene matches: 11. CDR1 is KGHSH, CDR2 LQKENI, per germline. CDR3 length equals 14 residues. The CDR3 is CASGRGGYGYEQYV. Written as DNA, the CDR3 is TGTGCCAGCGGAAGAGGGGGCTATGGATACGAGCAGTACGTC.

This clonotype was seen only a few times. The chain couples TRBV20-1 to TRBJ2-5; 9 bases match TRBD1. J was trimmed by 4 bases and V by 6 bases; bases with no gene match: 12. Germline V gene lookup returns CDR1 DFQATT and CDR2 SNEGSKA (reference sequence). The CDR3 loop spans 15 amino acids. DNA of the CDR3: TGCAGTGCCGAGAGGGGGGACAGGGATCGAGAGACCCAGTACTTC. As protein: CSAERGDRDRETQYF.

The genes are TRBV10-3 and TRBJ1-5; no firm D call. V was shortened by 6 bases and J by 0 bases, with 9 bases between the two germline ends. The V gene's germline CDR1 is ENHRY and CDR2 SYGVKD. The CDR3 totals 14 residues. The CDR3 DNA reads TGTGCCATCAGGGACGGCTATAGCAATCAGCCCCAGCATTTT. Translation gives CAIRDGYSNQPQHF.

This clonotype was detected many times. The chain is built from TRBV15 and TRBJ2-3, with 11 bases that match TRBD1. Per germline, CDR1 LNHNV and CDR2 YYDKDF (reference sequence). The CDR3 extends over 15 amino acids. The V and J ends lost 3 bases and 3 bases, in that order; junction bases with no gene match: 2. The CDR3 loop reads CATSSRDRGTDTQYF. The CDR3 DNA follows: TGTGCCACCAGCAGCCGGGACAGGGGGACAGATACGCAGTATTTT.

This clonotype turned up a few times. V usage is TRBV2 and J usage is TRBJ2-7; perhaps D is TRBD1 or TRBD2 (5 bases each). The germline V gene has CDR1 SNHLY and CDR2 FYNNEI. The CDR3 covers 13 residues. With 6 bases removed from V and 4 bases from J, the gap between germline ends came to 13 bases. DNA for the CDR3: TGTGCCAGCAGAGGGACCCAAGGATACGAGCAGTACTTC. It yields the protein CASRGTQGYEQYF.

This clonotype was seen ten or more times. The genes are TRBV12-3 or TRBV12-4 and TRBJ2-7; 9 nucleotides line up with TRBD2. Unmatched junction bases numbered 5, after V lost 5 bases and J lost 0 bases. This CDR3 contains 15 residues. In DNA form, the CDR3 reads TGTGCCAGCAGTGGGGGAGCGGGAGGCTCCTACGAGCAGTACTTC. It specifies CASSGGAGGSYEQYF.